Listed here are 16 T cell receptor beta chains from one sample, sequenced in a study of cytomegalovirus exposure and HLA in healthy donors. PCR primers comprised 60 Vbeta and 13 Jbeta primers. Assay: immunoSEQ multiplex PCR; the TCRdb copy retains only in-frame clones and omits some. The repertoire holds 150,000 to 200,000 clones, with about three quarters as singletons. The sequencing sample was made of PBMCs. These receptors came from a female donor in good health and CMV-seronegative.

This chain joins TRBV7-8 and TRBJ2-5; 11 bases are shared with TRBD1. This CDR3 has 15 residues. The junction had 7 bases not matched to a gene; V was cut back by 5 bases and J by 5 bases. Germline V CDR1 and CDR2: SGHVS, FQNEAQ. The DNA of the CDR3 is TGTGCCAGCAGCACCCCCGGGACAGGGGGGGAGACCCAGTACTTC. Protein product: CASSTPGTGGETQYF.

The V and J genes are TRBV6-1 and TRBJ2-6, with D possibly being TRBD2 (6 bases). The germline V and J ends were trimmed by 5 bases and 2 bases, with 10 bases remaining between them. There are 15 residues in the CDR3. CDR1 and CDR2 from the germline V gene are MNHNS and SASEGT. CDR3 sequence: CASSPGEAGANVLTF. In DNA form, the CDR3 reads TGTGCCAGCAGTCCCGGGGAGGCTGGGGCCAACGTCCTGACTTTC.

This sequence joins TRBV5-1 and TRBJ1-4; TRBD1 matches at 7 bases. The CDR3 covers 15 residues. Germline values: CDR1 SGHRS, CDR2 YFSETQ. The V gene end was trimmed by 3 bases and the J gene end by 7 bases; junction bases not matched to a gene: 9. The CDR3, as DNA: TGCGCCAGCAGCTCTCAGGGGGATATGACTGAAAAACTGTTTTTT. Translation gives CASSSQGDMTEKLFF.

The CDR3 sequence is CASMAGRDYEQYF. The DNA for the CDR3 is TGTGCCAGCATGGCGGGACGAGACTACGAGCAGTACTTC. The chain joins TRBV28 to TRBJ2-7; D might be TRBD2 (6 bases). V gave up 7 bases and J gave up 3 bases, with 13 bases separating them. The CDR3 is made up of 13 amino acids. Germline CDR1 and CDR2: MDHEN and SYDVKM.

This chain uses TRBV4-1 with TRBJ2-7; D perhaps matches TRBD2 (6 bases). Trimming stripped 3 bases from V and 5 bases from J, with 11 bases between. This CDR3 is built from 13 residues. Germline V gene data show CDR1 as MGHRA and CDR2 as YSYEKL. The CDR3 reads CASSHGTSNEQYF. CDR3 nucleotides: TGCGCCAGCAGCCATGGGACTTCTAACGAGCAGTACTTC.

This chain uses TRBV7-2 with TRBJ2-1; 7 bases match TRBD1. Per the germline V gene, CDR1 is SGHTA and CDR2 is FQGNSA. Trimming at V came to 1 base and at J to 8 bases, leaving 17 bases not matched to a gene. The CDR3 has 18 amino acids. The CDR3 loop is CASSLVGTASPIGHEQFF. CDR3 coding DNA: TGTGCCAGCAGCTTAGTTGGGACAGCCTCACCGATTGGGCATGAGCAGTTCTTC.

V usage is TRBV29-1 and J usage is TRBJ2-7; D is unclear. Germline CDR1 SQVTM, CDR2 ANQGSEA. The CDR3 sequence is 13 residues long. The V end was cut by 4 bases, the J end by 2 bases, with 12 bases between. The CDR3 sequence is CSVVPPGTYEQYF. The CDR3 region has the DNA TGCAGCGTTGTTCCGCCGGGTACCTACGAGCAGTACTTC.

This rearrangement joins TRBV7-9 to TRBJ1-1, with D uncertain. The length of the CDR3 is 14 residues. Germline V gene lookup returns CDR1 SEHNR and CDR2 FQNEAQ (reference sequence). V lost 5 bases and J lost 1, with 11 bases in between. The CDR3, as DNA: TGTGCCAGCAGCCCCTTCAGGAAGAACACTGAAGCTTTCTTT. Translating gives CASSPFRKNTEAFF.

This clone has a handful of counts. The chain is built from TRBV27 and TRBJ2-7; 8 bases match TRBD1. CDR1 is MNHEY, CDR2 SMNVEV, per germline (reference sequence). V shed 2 bases, J shed 4 bases, and the junction held 10 bases outside the gene matches. This CDR3 spans 16 amino acids. DNA for the CDR3: TGTGCCAGCAGTTTAGACCACAGGGGGATAAATTACGAGCAGTACTTC. The encoded protein is CASSLDHRGINYEQYF.

The chain recombines TRBV28 with TRBJ1-4; 10 bases are shared with TRBD1. V shed 11 bases, J shed 6 bases, and the junction held 6 bases outside the gene matches. CDR1 MDHEN and CDR2 SYDVKM come from the germline V gene. The CDR3 runs 13 residues. The CDR3 bases are TGTGCCCGTAAGACAGGGGGCGATGAAAAACTGTTTTTT. This gives the protein CARKTGGDEKLFF.

The chain is built from TRBV19 and TRBJ2-1, with 8 bases matching TRBD1. After removal of 7 bases from V and 0 bases from J, the junction contained 5 bases not matched to a gene. The germline V gene has CDR1 LNHDA and CDR2 SQIVND (reference sequence). CDR3 length equals 15 residues. DNA for the CDR3: TGTGCCAGTACCCGGACAGGGCGCTCCTACAATGAGCAGTTCTTC. Amino acid sequence: CASTRTGRSYNEQFF.

This chain links TRBV30 with TRBJ2-1, with 8 bases matching TRBD1. The CDR3 is 15 amino acids. From germline, CDR1 is GTSNPN and CDR2 SVGIG (reference sequence). With V trimmed by 2 bases and J by 4 bases, 7 bases remained unmatched. The CDR3: CAWSPDRGPYNEQFF. The CDR3 coding sequence is TGTGCCTGGAGTCCCGACAGGGGACCTTACAATGAGCAGTTCTTC.

This clone was found a few times. The chain is built from TRBV18 and TRBJ2-3; TRBD2 agrees at 7 bases. CDR3 length: 16 amino acids. The ends lost 2 bases at V and 4 bases at J; junction bases unmatched: 9. Germline lookup yields CDR1 KGHSH and CDR2 LQKENI. The CDR3 loop is CASSPIIGGSADTQYF. In DNA, the CDR3 is TGTGCCAGCTCACCAATCATCGGGGGGTCGGCAGATACGCAGTATTTT.

V gene TRBV19 combines with J gene TRBJ1-5, with 8 bases lining up with TRBD1. This CDR3 has 14 residues. V shed 4 bases, J shed 6 bases, and the junction held 5 bases outside the gene matches. Germline-derived CDR1 and CDR2 are LNHDA and SQIVND (reference sequence). Written as DNA, the CDR3 is TGTGCCAGTAGTACGGACAGGGAAGGTCAGCCCCAGCATTTT. This sequence encodes CASSTDREGQPQHF.

The chain uses TRBV7-3 and TRBJ2-1; 8 bases are a match to TRBD2. CDR3 length: 15 residues. The V gene's germline CDR1 is SGHTA and CDR2 FQGTGA. V was pared by 5 bases and J by 4 bases, with 7 bases of the junction left unmatched. CDR3 sequence: CASSAVVAGYNEQFF. Written as DNA, the CDR3 is TGTGCCAGCAGCGCCGTGGTAGCGGGATACAATGAGCAGTTCTTC.

This chain connects TRBV18 to TRBJ1-1, with D perhaps matching TRBD1 (6 bases). Germline CDR1 is KGHSH and CDR2 is LQKENI. Trimming left V 6 bases short and J 1 base short, with 21 bases between. The CDR3 is 17 residues long. The CDR3: CASSLEQGSLRNTEAFF. The CDR3 nucleotides read TGTGCCAGCTCCCTAGAACAGGGCTCCCTGAGGAACACTGAAGCTTTCTTT.